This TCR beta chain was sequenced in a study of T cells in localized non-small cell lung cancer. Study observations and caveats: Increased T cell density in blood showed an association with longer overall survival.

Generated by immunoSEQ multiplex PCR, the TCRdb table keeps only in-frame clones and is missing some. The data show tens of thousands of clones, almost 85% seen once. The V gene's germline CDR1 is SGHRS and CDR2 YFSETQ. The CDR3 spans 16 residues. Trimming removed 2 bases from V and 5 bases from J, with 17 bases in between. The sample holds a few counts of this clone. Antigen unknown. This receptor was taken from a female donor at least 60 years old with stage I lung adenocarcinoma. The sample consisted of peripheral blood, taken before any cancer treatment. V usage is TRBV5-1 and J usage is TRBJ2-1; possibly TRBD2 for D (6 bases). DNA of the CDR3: TGCGCCAGCAGCTTCGCCGGGGGTTTGTCGAACAATGAGCAGTTCTTC. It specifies CASSFAGGLSNNEQFF. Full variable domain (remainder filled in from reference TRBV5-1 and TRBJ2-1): KAGVTQTPRYLIKTRGQQVTLSCSPISGHRSVSWYQQTPGQGLQFLFEYFSETQRNKGNFPGRFSGRQFSNSRSEMNVSTLELGDSALYLCASSFAGGLSNNEQFFGPGTRLTVL.